This record looks at one T cell receptor beta chain sequence and its context. Its target is not known. TCRdb's table, derived via immunoSEQ multiplex PCR, lists solely in-frame clones and lacks some. The repertoire consists of 2 million to 2.5 million clones, with approximately 95% occurring once and the leading ten covering 0.1% to 0.15%. The data belong to a study of shared clonotypes between healthy human individuals. Whole-study results and caveats: Among donors, clonotype sharing was expected to be affected by sequencing depth.

Into CD45RA+ naive and CD45RA-negative memory subsets, the CD4+ cells were split. From germline, CDR1 is LGHNA and CDR2 YNFKEQ. The CDR3 is 15 residues long. The ends lost 6 bases at V and 3 bases at J; junction bases unmatched: 8. This clonotype originated in a man aged 18-30 years in good health. Sample: naive CD4+ T cells sorted from blood. As for subset: CD45RA+ positively selected. The chain combines TRBV4-2 with TRBJ1-3, with 7 bases fitting TRBD1. CDR3 residues: CASRLQGTDGNTIYF. For the CDR3, the DNA is TGTGCCAGCAGGCTACAGGGGACGGATGGAAACACCATATATTTT.